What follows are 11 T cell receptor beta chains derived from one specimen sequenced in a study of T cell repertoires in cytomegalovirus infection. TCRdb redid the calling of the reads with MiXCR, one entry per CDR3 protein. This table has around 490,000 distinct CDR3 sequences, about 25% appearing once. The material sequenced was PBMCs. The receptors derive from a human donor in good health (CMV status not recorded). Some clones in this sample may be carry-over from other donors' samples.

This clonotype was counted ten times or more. The CDR3 region has the DNA TGTGCCAGCAGCTTAGTGTCTCTGGCTGGGACCGGGGAGCTGTTTTTT. It is translated as CASSLVSLAGTGELFF. J is TRBJ2-2 and V is TRBV7-6, with D unclear. The CDR3 length is 16 residues. Germline CDR1 and CDR2: SGHVS and FNYEAQ. V gave up 1 base and J gave up 5 bases, with 14 bases separating them. Combining the CDR3 with reference TRBV7-6 and TRBJ2-2 gives the whole variable domain GAGVSQSPRYKVTKRGQDVALRCDPISGHVSLYWYRQALGQGPEFLTYFNYEAQQDKSGLPNDRFSAERPEGSISTLTIQRTEQRDSAMYRCASSLVSLAGTGELFFGEGSRLTVL.

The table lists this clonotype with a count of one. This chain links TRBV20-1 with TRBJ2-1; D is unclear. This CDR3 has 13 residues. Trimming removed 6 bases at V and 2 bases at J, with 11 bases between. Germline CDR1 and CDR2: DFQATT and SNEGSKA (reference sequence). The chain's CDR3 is CSARPPAYNEQFF. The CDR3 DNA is TGCAGTGCCCGCCCCCCGGCCTACAATGAGCAGTTCTTC.

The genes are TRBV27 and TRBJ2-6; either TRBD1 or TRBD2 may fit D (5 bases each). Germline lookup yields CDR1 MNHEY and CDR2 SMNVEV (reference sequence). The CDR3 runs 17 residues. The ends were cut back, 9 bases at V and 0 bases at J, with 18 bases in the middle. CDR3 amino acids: CASGPGPLSSGANVLTF. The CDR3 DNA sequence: TGTGCCAGTGGTCCGGGACCGTTGAGCTCTGGGGCCAACGTCCTGACTTTC.

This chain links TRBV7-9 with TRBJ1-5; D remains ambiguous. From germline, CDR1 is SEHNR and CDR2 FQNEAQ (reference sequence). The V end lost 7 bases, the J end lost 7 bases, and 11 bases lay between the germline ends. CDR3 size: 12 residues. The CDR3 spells CASTTIGQPQHF. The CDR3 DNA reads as TGTGCCAGCACCACTATCGGGCAGCCCCAGCATTTT.

CDR3 loop: CASSSGTGVVTEAFF. Here the CDR3 DNA reads TGTGCCAGCAGTAGCGGGACAGGGGTTGTAACTGAAGCTTTCTTT. The V gene is TRBV6-5, the J gene TRBJ1-1, with 10 nucleotides matching TRBD1. J was trimmed by 5 bases and V by 5 bases; bases with no gene match: 8. This CDR3 is 15 amino acids long. CDR1 and CDR2 from the germline V gene are MNHEY and SVGAGI.

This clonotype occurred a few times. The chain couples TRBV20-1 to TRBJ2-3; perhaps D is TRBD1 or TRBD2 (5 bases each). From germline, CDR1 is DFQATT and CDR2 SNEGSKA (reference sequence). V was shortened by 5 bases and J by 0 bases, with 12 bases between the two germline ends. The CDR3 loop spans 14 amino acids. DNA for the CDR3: TGCAGTGCTGTAGGGGAGCGGAGCACAGATACGCAGTATTTT. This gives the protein CSAVGERSTDTQYF.

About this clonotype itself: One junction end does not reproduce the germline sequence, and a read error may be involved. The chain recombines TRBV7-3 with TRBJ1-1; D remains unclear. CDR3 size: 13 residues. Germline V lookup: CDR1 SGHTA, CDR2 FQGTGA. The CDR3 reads CASSLKSNSEAFF. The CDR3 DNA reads TGTGCCAGCAGCTTAAAGTCGAACTCTGAAGCTTTCTTT.

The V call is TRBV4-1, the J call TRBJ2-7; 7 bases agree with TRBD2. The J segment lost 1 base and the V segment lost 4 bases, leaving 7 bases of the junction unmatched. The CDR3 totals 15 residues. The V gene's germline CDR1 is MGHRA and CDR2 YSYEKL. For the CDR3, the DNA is TGCGCCAGCAGCCTTCGGGCGGGAGAGTCCTACGAGCAGTACGTC. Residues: CASSLRAGESYEQYV.

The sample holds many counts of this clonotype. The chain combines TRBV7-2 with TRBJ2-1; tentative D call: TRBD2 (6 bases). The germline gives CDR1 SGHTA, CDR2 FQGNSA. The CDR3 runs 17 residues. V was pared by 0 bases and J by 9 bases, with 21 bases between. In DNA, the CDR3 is TGTGCCAGCAGCTTAGCGCGATCGGGAGTTGGGTTATTTGAGCAGTTCTTC. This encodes CASSLARSGVGLFEQFF.

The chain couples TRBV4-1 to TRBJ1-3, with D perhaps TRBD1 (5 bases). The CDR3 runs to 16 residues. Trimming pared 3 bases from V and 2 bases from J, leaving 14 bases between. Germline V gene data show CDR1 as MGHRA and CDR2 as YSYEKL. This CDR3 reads CASSQTPGYAGNTIYF. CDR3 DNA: TGCGCCAGCAGCCAGACGCCAGGGTATGCTGGAAACACCATATATTTT.

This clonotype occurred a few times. The CDR3 DNA follows: TGCGCCAGCAGCTTGGGGGAGGGGGCCGGCAATCAGCCCCAGCATTTT. Its protein is CASSLGEGAGNQPQHF. The chain combines TRBV5-1 with TRBJ1-5, with 7 bases that match TRBD1. In germline, CDR1 is SGHRS, CDR2 YFSETQ. J lost 2 bases, V lost 0 bases, and 5 bases had no gene match. The CDR3 length is 16 residues.